This TCR beta chain was documented in a study of T cell clonality in common variable immunodeficiency. As to this clone: The target antigen is unknown. The CDR3 end is not reached by the read, which stops 3 residues before it; the germline J gene fills it in.

Regarding the study as a whole: In common variable immunodeficiency, TCR beta chains reportedly carried fewer deletions and N-nucleotide insertions.

Profiling relied on immunoSEQ multiplex PCR, and the TCRdb table lists in-frame clones only, not all of them. The specimen gives 30,000 to 40,000 clones without singletons; the ten biggest hold about 6.1%. The CDR3 length is 13 residues. Germline V gene lookup returns CDR1 GTSNPN and CDR2 SVGIG (reference sequence). Trimming removed 4 bases from V and 1 base from J, with 10 bases in between. The sequencing input was peripheral blood mononuclear cells. The chain is built from TRBV30 and TRBJ1-1; possibly TRBD1 for D (5 bases). The receptor was derived from a human donor with common variable immunodeficiency. CDR3: CAWMGQTNTEAFF. CDR3 DNA, as far as it was read: TGTGCCTGGATGGGGCAGACGAACACTGAA.